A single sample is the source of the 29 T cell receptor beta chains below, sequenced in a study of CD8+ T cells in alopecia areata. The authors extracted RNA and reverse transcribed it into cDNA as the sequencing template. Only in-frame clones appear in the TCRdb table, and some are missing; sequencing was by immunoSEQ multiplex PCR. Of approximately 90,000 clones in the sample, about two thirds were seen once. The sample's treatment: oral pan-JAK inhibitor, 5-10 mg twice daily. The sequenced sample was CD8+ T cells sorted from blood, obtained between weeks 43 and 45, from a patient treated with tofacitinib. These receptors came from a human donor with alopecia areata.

For the CDR3, the DNA is TGTGCCATCAGTGGGGTGGATGGACGGCAGTTCCAAGAGACCCAGTACTTC. Its translation is CAISGVDGRQFQETQYF. J is TRBJ2-5 and V is TRBV10-3, with D hard to call. Germline assignment: CDR1 ENHRY and CDR2 SYGVKD. Trimming shortened V by 4 bases and J by 1 base, and 19 bases separated the two germline ends. This CDR3 has 17 amino acids.

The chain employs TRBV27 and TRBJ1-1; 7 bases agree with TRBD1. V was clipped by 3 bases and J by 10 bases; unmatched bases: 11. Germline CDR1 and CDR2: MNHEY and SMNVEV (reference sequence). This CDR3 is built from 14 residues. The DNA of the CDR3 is TGTGCCAGCAGTTTCGGGCGCAGGGGGGAAGTAGCTTTCTTT. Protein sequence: CASSFGRRGEVAFF.

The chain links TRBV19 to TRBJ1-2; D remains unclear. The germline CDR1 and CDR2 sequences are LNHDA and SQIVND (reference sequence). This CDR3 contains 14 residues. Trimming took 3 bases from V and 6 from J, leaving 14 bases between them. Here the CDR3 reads CASSIGVGAHGYTF. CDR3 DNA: TGTGCCAGTAGTATCGGGGTTGGTGCGCATGGCTACACCTTC.

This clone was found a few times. CDR3 in amino acids: CSVVTGISYEQYF. DNA of the CDR3: TGCAGCGTCGTTACAGGCATCTCCTACGAGCAGTACTTC. The chain employs TRBV29-1 and TRBJ2-7, with D perhaps TRBD1 (5 bases). The V end lost 6 bases, the J end lost 0 bases, and 12 bases lay between the germline ends. Per germline, CDR1 SQVTM and CDR2 ANQGSEA. This CDR3 region has 13 residues.

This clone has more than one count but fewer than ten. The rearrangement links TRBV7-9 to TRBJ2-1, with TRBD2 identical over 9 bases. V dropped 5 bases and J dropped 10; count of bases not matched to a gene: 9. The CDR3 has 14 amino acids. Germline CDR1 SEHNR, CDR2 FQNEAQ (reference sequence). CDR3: CASSNSGGQKEQFF. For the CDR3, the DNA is TGTGCCAGCAGCAATAGCGGGGGCCAAAAGGAGCAGTTCTTC.

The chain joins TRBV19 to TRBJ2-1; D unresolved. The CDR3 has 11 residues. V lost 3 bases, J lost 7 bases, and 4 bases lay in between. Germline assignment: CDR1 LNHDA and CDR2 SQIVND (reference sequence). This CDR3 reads CASSIGNEQFF. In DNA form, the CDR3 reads TGTGCCAGTAGTATCGGGAATGAGCAGTTCTTC.

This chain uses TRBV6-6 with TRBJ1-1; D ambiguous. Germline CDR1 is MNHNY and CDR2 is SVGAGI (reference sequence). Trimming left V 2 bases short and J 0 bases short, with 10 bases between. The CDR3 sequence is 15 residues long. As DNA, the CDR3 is TGTGCCAGCAGTTACAAGGGAGAGATGAACACTGAAGCTTTCTTT. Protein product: CASSYKGEMNTEAFF.

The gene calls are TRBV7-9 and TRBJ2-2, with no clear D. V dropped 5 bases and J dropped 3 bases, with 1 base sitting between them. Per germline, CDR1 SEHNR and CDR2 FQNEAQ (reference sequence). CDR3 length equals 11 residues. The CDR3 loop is CASSHTGELFF. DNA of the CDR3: TGTGCCAGCAGCCACACCGGGGAGCTGTTTTTT.

CDR3 protein: CASSSPQGSTYEQYF. CDR3 DNA sequence: TGTGCCAGCAGCTCGCCGCAGGGCAGCACCTACGAGCAGTACTTC. The chain carries TRBV11-2 and TRBJ2-7, with D possibly being TRBD1 (5 bases). Germline V CDR1 and CDR2: SGHAT, FQNNGV. V was pared by 4 bases and J by 2 bases, with 15 bases between. The CDR3 contains 15 residues.

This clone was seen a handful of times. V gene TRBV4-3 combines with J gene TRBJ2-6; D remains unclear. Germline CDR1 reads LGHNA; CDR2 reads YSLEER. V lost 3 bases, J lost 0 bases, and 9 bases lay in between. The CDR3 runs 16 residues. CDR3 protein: CASSHAPASGANVLTF. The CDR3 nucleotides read TGCGCCAGCAGCCATGCCCCGGCCTCTGGGGCCAACGTCCTGACTTTC.

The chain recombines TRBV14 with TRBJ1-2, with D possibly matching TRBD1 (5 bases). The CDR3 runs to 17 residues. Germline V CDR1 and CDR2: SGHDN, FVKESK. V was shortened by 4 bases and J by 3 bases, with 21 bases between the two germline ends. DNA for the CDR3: TGTGCCAGCAGCCTAGATCAGCGGGGGGATAGACACTATGGCTACACCTTC. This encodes CASSLDQRGDRHYGYTF.

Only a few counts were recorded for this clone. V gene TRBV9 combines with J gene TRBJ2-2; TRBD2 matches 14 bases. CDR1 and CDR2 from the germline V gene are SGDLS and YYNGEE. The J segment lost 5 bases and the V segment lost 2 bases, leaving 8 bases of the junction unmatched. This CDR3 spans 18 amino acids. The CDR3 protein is CASSVRGLAGGGTGELFF. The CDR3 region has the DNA TGTGCCAGCAGCGTCCGCGGACTAGCGGGAGGAGGAACCGGGGAGCTGTTTTTT. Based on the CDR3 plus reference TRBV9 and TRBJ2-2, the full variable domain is DSGVTQTPKHLITATGQRVTLRCSPRSGDLSVYWYQQSLDQGLQFLIQYYNGEERAKGNILERFSAQQFPDLHSELNLSSLELGDSALYFCASSVRGLAGGGTGELFFGEGSRLTVL.

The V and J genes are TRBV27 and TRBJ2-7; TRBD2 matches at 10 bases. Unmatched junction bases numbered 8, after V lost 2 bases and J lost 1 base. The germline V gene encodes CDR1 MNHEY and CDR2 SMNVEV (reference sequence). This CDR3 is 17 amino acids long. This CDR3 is CASSLKSASGGSYEQYF. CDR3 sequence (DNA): TGTGCCAGCAGTTTAAAATCAGCTAGCGGGGGTTCCTACGAGCAGTACTTC.

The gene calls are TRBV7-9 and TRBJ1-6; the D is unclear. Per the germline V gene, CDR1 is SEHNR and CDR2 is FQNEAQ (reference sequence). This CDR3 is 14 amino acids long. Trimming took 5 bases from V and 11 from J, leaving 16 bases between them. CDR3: CASSPPGPGTPLHF. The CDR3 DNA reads TGTGCCAGCAGCCCACCCGGTCCGGGGACACCCCTCCACTTT.

CDR3 loop: CASSVGGAVNSPLHF. CDR3 DNA sequence: TGTGCCAGCAGCGTAGGAGGAGCTGTTAATTCACCCCTCCACTTT. This chain connects TRBV9 to TRBJ1-6; D is undetermined. The V end was cut by 0 bases, the J end by 6 bases, with 10 bases between. This CDR3 has 15 amino acids. Germline V gene lookup returns CDR1 SGDLS and CDR2 YYNGEE. Looking up the rest from reference TRBV9 and TRBJ1-6 gives the full variable domain: DSGVTQTPKHLITATGQRVTLRCSPRSGDLSVYWYQQSLDQGLQFLIQYYNGEERAKGNILERFSAQQFPDLHSELNLSSLELGDSALYFCASSVGGAVNSPLHFGNGTRLTVT.

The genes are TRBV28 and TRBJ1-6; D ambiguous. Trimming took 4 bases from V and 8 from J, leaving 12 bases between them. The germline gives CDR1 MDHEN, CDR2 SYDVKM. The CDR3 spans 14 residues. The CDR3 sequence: CASSSRGEHSPLHF. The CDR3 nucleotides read TGTGCCAGCAGTTCGCGCGGGGAACATTCACCCCTCCACTTT.

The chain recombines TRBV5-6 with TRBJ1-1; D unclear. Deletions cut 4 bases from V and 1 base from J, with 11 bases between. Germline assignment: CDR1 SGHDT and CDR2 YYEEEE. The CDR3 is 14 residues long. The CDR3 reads CASSLLWGNTEAFF. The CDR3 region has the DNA TGTGCCAGCAGCCTACTCTGGGGGAACACTGAAGCTTTCTTT.

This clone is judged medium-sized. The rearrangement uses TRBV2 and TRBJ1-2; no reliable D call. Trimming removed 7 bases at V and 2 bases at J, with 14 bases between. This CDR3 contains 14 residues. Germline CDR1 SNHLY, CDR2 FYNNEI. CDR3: CASTPTETNYGYTF. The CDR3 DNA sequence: TGTGCCAGCACCCCGACGGAAACGAACTATGGCTACACCTTC.

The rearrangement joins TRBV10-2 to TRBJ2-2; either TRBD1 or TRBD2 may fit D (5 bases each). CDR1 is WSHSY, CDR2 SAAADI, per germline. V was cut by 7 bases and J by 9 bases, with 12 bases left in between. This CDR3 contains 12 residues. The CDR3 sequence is CASKPGSRELFF. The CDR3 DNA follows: TGCGCCAGCAAACCAGGGAGCAGGGAGCTGTTTTTT.

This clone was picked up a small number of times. CDR3 sequence reads: CASSFSGQGEAFF. For the CDR3, the DNA is TGTGCCAGCAGCTTCTCAGGACAGGGAGAAGCTTTCTTT. The chain uses TRBV13 and TRBJ1-1, with 8 bases aligning to TRBD1. Unmatched junction bases numbered 5, after V lost 3 bases and J lost 8 bases. Per the germline V gene, CDR1 is PRHDT and CDR2 is FYEKMQ (reference sequence). This CDR3 has 13 residues.

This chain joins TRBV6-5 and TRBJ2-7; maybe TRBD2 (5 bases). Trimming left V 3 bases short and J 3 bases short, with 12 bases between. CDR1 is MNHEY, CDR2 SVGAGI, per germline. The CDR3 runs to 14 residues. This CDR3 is CASSYREGSYEQYF. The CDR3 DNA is TGTGCCAGCAGTTATAGGGAAGGGAGCTACGAGCAGTACTTC.

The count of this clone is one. CDR3 loop: CASSIGSASTDTQYF. The CDR3 DNA reads as TGTGCCAGTAGTATAGGTTCCGCTAGCACAGATACGCAGTATTTT. J is TRBJ2-3 and V is TRBV19; no firm D call. In germline, CDR1 is LNHDA, CDR2 SQIVND (reference sequence). The CDR3 loop spans 15 amino acids. Between the trimmed V and J ends, which lost 1 base and 0 bases, there was a span of 8 bases.

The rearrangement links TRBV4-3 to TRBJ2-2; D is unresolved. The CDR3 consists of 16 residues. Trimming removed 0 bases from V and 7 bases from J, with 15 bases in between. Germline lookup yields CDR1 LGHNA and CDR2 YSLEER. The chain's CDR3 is CASSQDRQQKNGELFF. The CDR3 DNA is TGCGCCAGCAGCCAAGATAGGCAACAGAAGAACGGGGAGCTGTTTTTT.

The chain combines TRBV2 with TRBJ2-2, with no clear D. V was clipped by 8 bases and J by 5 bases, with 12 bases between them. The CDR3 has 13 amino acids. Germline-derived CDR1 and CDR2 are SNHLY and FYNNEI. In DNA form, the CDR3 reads TGTGCCAGCCCTCACGCGGAAACCGGGGAGCTGTTTTTT. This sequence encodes CASPHAETGELFF.

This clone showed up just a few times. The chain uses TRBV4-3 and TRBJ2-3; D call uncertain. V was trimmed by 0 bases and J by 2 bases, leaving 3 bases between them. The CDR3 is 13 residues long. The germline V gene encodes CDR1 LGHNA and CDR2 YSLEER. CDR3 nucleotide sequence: TGCGCCAGCAGCCAAGACCCCACAGATACGCAGTATTTT. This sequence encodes CASSQDPTDTQYF.

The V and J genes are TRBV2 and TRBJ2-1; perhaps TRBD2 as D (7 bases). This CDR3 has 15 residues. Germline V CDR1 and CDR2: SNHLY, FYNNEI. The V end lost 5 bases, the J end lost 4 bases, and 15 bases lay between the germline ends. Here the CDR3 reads CASSPGGGGYNEQFF. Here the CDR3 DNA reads TGTGCCAGCAGTCCCGGGGGCGGGGGTTACAATGAGCAGTTCTTC.

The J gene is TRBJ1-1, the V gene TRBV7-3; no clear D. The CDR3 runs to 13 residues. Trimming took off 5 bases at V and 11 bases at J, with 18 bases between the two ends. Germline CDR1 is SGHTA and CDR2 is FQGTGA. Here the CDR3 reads CASSPTGGLDAFF. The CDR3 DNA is TGTGCCAGCAGCCCAACGGGAGGACTCGACGCTTTCTTT. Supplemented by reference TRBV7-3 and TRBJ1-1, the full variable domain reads GAGVSQTPSNKVTEKGKYVELRCDPISGHTALYWYRQSLGQGPEFLIYFQGTGAADDSGLPNDRFFAVRPEGSVSTLKIQRTERGDSAVYLCASSPTGGLDAFFGQGTRLTVV.

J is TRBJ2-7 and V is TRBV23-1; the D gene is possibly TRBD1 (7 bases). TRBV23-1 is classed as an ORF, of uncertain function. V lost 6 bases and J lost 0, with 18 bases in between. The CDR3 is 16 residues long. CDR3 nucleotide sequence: TGCGCCAGCAGGACAACAGGGGACTTACTCTCCTACGAGCAGTACTTC. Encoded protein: CASRTTGDLLSYEQYF.

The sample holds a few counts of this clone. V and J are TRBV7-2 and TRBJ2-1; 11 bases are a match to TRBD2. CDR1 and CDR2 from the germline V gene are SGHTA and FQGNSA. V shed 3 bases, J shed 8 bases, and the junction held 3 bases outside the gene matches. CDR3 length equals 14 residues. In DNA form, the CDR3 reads TGTGCCAGCAGCTTGACTAGCGGGGCCCATGAGCAGTTCTTC. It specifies CASSLTSGAHEQFF.